This T cell receptor beta chain is drawn from a study of blood T cell repertoires in COVID-19. CDR1 is DFQATT and CDR2 is SNEGSKA in the germline V gene (reference sequence). With 3 bases clipped from V and 7 bases from J, the junction kept 7 bases outside the gene matches. The CDR3 runs to 14 residues. Assay: immunoSEQ multiplex PCR; the TCRdb copy retains only in-frame clones and omits some. The table records some 47,000 clones, more than 75% of them present only once. This clone was seen a handful of times. The chain recombines TRBV20-1 with TRBJ2-7; 12 nucleotides match TRBD2. The sequence was obtained from a woman aged 55-69 years with acute or convalescent COVID-19. Sequencing was done on a sample of peripheral blood. The CDR3: CSASQTSGGGEQYF. The CDR3 DNA reads as TGCAGTGCTAGTCAGACTAGCGGGGGAGGTGAGCAGTACTTC.